This is a list of T cell receptor beta chains from one sample in a study of blood T cells in healthy people across ages. One entry per CDR3 protein results from TCRdb running MiXCR on the 5' RACE reads. The sample gives 600,000 to 1,000,000 distinct CDR3 sequences, 58% of which show up once; about 20% is in the top ten. The source material was blood. These receptors came from a man aged 30 to 39 in good health. Each CDR3 is given with its conserved first and last residue. D genes are given only for firm matches. Size values are once, few and many counts, or a class for expanded clones, and some rows have none.

D	V	size	J	CDR3	DNA
-	TRBV4-3	-	TRBJ2-1	CASSHVKKSEQFF	TGCGCCAGCAGCCACGTGAAAAAAAGTGAGCAGTTCTTC
TRBD2	TRBV24-1	once	TRBJ2-1	CATDTSGSSSVEQFF	TGTGCCACGGACACTAGCGGGAGTAGTTCGGTTGAGCAGTTCTTC
-	TRBV7-9	few	TRBJ1-2	CASSLASDYGYTF	TGTGCCAGCAGCTTAGCGTCCGACTATGGCTACACCTTC
TRBD2	TRBV3-1	few	TRBJ2-3	CASSKSGLASSDTQYF	TGTGCCAGCAGTAAGTCTGGACTAGCTTCCTCAGATACGCAGTATTTT
TRBD2	TRBV27	-	TRBJ2-5	CASSELAGGRETQYF	TGTGCCAGCAGTGAGCTAGCGGGGGGGCGGGAGACCCAGTACTTC
-	TRBV4-3	-	TRBJ2-5	CASSQERGYANNEQYF	TGCGCCAGCAGCCAAGAACGAGGCTATGCTAACAATGAGCAGTACTTC
-	TRBV30	few	TRBJ2-4	CAWRGPQLNIQYF	TGTGCCTGGAGAGGCCCGCAACTAAACATTCAGTACTTC
-	TRBV9	-	TRBJ2-5	CASSVGGWGQETQYF	TGTGCCAGCAGCGTAGGAGGTTGGGGTCAAGAGACCCAGTACTTC
-	TRBV4-1	many	TRBJ2-7	CASSPSETYEQYF	TGCGCCAGCAGCCCGTCTGAGACCTACGAGCAGTACTTC
TRBD2	TRBV2	few	TRBJ2-3	CASRPRSGDGDTQYF	TGTGCCAGCAGACCAAGGAGCGGGGACGGAGATACGCAGTATTTT
-	TRBV5-6	-	TRBJ2-1	CASSLGQYINEQFF	TGTGCCAGCAGCTTGGGCCAATATATCAATGAGCAGTTCTTC
-	TRBV12-3/TRBV12-4	-	TRBJ2-1	CAGAVGYNEQFF	TGTGCCGGGGCGGTGGGATACAATGAGCAGTTCTTC
TRBD2	TRBV3-1	-	TRBJ2-7	CASSQPQGLRNYEQYF	TGTGCCAGCAGCCAACCCCAGGGACTAAGAAACTACGAGCAGTACTTC
TRBD1	TRBV3-1	-	TRBJ1-2	CASSHSGTGYYIYGYTF	TGTGCCAGCAGCCACTCCGGGACAGGGTACTATATCTATGGCTACACCTTC
TRBD1	TRBV7-8	-	TRBJ1-4	CASSSGQINEKLFF	TGTGCCAGCAGCTCGGGACAGATTAATGAAAAACTGTTTTTT
-	TRBV6-6	-	TRBJ2-7	CASSYGYHEQYF	TGTGCCAGCAGTTACGGGTACCACGAGCAGTACTTC
TRBD2	TRBV20-1	few	TRBJ2-3	CSARTSGITDTQYF	TGCAGTGCTAGAACTAGCGGGATCACAGATACGCAGTATTTT
-	TRBV7-9	few	TRBJ2-5	CASSFFYGQETQYF	TGTGCCAGCAGCTTTTTCTACGGCCAAGAGACCCAGTACTTC
-	TRBV27	few	TRBJ2-7	CASRLRTDIYEQYF	TGTGCCAGCCGACTCCGGACAGACATCTACGAGCAGTACTTC
TRBD1	TRBV20-1	-	TRBJ1-6	CSAYYMTGANSPLHF	TGCAGTGCCTATTATATGACAGGGGCTAATTCACCCCTCCACTTT
TRBD1	TRBV5-1	-	TRBJ1-6	CASSVDRGGNSPLHF	TGCGCCAGCAGCGTCGACAGGGGAGGGAATTCACCCCTCCACTTT
-	TRBV7-2	-	TRBJ2-7	CASSLWVGSYNEQYF	TGTGCCAGCAGCTTATGGGTTGGCTCCTACAATGAGCAGTACTTC
-	TRBV29-1	few	TRBJ2-3	CSVVPGAQGTQYF	TGCAGCGTTGTACCAGGGGCGCAGGGTACGCAGTATTTT
TRBD2	TRBV5-1	few	TRBJ2-3	CASSLTSEDTDTQYF	TGCGCCAGCAGCTTGACTAGCGAAGACACAGATACGCAGTATTTT
-	TRBV6-5	-	TRBJ1-2	CASQTVNDNYGYTF	TGTGCCAGCCAGACAGTAAATGATAACTACGGCTACACCTTC
-	TRBV20-1	once	TRBJ1-4	CSARDPGLDEKLFF	TGCAGTGCTAGAGATCCAGGCCTTGATGAAAAACTGTTTTTT
-	TRBV29-1	-	TRBJ2-7	CSAVGPSPYEQYF	TGCAGCGCCGTGGGACCGAGCCCCTACGAGCAGTACTTC
-	TRBV6-2/TRBV6-3	-	TRBJ2-7	CASSDSASSYEQYF	TGTGCCAGCAGTGACTCGGCGAGCTCCTACGAGCAGTACTTC
-	TRBV9	-	TRBJ2-3	CASRPGASGTDTQYF	TGTGCCAGCAGGCCCGGAGCGAGCGGCACAGATACGCAGTATTTT
TRBD2	TRBV7-2	-	TRBJ2-7	CASNLALVAGVGNEQYF	TGTGCCAGCAACTTAGCTCTTGTGGCGGGGGTTGGCAATGAGCAGTACTTC
-	TRBV6-6	-	TRBJ2-1	CASSALVGGEQFF	TGTGCCAGCAGTGCCTTAGTCGGGGGTGAGCAGTTCTTC
-	TRBV7-2	-	TRBJ2-1	CASSPSLSHGGNEQFF	TGTGCCAGCAGCCCAAGCCTTTCCCATGGTGGGAATGAGCAGTTCTTC
-	TRBV20-1	-	TRBJ1-2	CSARRAGITNYGYTF	TGCAGTGCTAGACGGGCAGGGATTACTAACTATGGCTACACCTTC
TRBD1	TRBV7-8	-	TRBJ1-2	CASSFRATGNGYTF	TGTGCCAGCAGCTTTAGAGCGACAGGGAACGGCTACACCTTC
-	TRBV7-9	few	TRBJ1-6	CASSWSLPGGRSPSPLHF	TGTGCCAGCAGCTGGAGTCTCCCTGGGGGACGTTCGCCTTCACCCCTCCACTTT
-	TRBV29-1	-	TRBJ2-3	CSVELYQGMTDTQYF	TGCAGCGTTGAATTGTATCAGGGGATGACAGATACGCAGTATTTT
-	TRBV29-1	-	TRBJ1-1	CSVVGRGSGNTEAFF	TGCAGCGTTGTAGGTCGGGGCAGTGGGAACACTGAAGCTTTCTTT
-	TRBV27	-	TRBJ1-2	CASTVSGGAGGYTF	TGTGCCAGCACAGTTTCCGGGGGAGCGGGTGGCTACACCTTC
TRBD2	TRBV12-3/TRBV12-4	-	TRBJ2-3	CASSFPLAGGTDTQYF	TGTGCCAGCAGTTTCCCACTTGCGGGGGGCACAGATACGCAGTATTTT
-	TRBV20-1	-	TRBJ2-7	CSASGEAGLITYEQYF	TGCAGTGCTAGCGGTGAGGCGGGACTTATTACCTACGAGCAGTACTTC
-	TRBV29-1	-	TRBJ2-3	CGVEYNTDTQYF	TGCGGCGTTGAGTACAACACAGATACGCAGTATTTT
-	TRBV29-1	few	TRBJ1-2	CSVWGVGYTF	TGCAGCGTTTGGGGTGTCGGCTACACCTTC
TRBD2	TRBV3-1	-	TRBJ2-7	CASSQDGAGVTYEQYF	TGTGCCAGCAGCCAAGATGGAGCGGGGGTGACCTACGAGCAGTACTTC
-	TRBV27	-	TRBJ1-1	CASSLRDTITEAFF	TGTGCCAGCAGTCTCCGGGACACAATCACTGAAGCTTTCTTT
-	TRBV7-2	-	TRBJ2-3	CASGPLAGYTDTQYF	TGTGCCAGCGGCCCCTTAGCCGGATACACAGATACGCAGTATTTT
-	TRBV25-1	once	TRBJ2-7	CASVGGHPYEQYF	TGTGCCAGCGTCGGCGGGCACCCCTACGAGCAGTACTTC
TRBD1	TRBV7-2	-	TRBJ2-1	CASLAGTGSYNEQFF	TGTGCCAGCCTTGCCGGGACAGGGTCCTACAATGAGCAGTTCTTC
-	TRBV13	once	TRBJ1-4	CASSSTHGNNEKLFF	TGTGCCAGCAGCTCAACCCACGGGAATAACGAAAAACTGTTTTTT
TRBD1	TRBV20-1	-	TRBJ2-7	CSARDWTGDPYEQYF	TGCAGTGCTAGAGACTGGACAGGGGACCCCTACGAGCAGTACTTC